This T cell receptor beta chain was documented in a study of PD-L1 blockade in urothelial cancer. Study results and limitations: Clones that were tumor-associated expanded more in the blood of durable-benefit patients at 3 weeks.

For this clone: Its antigen is unknown.

Trimming took 1 base from V and 5 from J, leaving 11 bases between them. This CDR3 region has 15 residues. Germline V lookup: CDR1 MGHRA, CDR2 YSYEKL. This sample's time point: pretreatment peripheral blood. Data came from immunoSEQ multiplex PCR; TCRdb stores just in-frame clones and leaves some out. In the table there are about 50,000 clones, around 74% of which are singletons. The specimen comprised PBMCs, sampled around atezolizumab (anti-PD-L1) treatment. V gene TRBV4-1 combines with J gene TRBJ2-2, with TRBD2 as a possible D gene (6 bases). This receptor was taken from an older man with urothelial cancer. This CDR3 reads CASSQGLGWTGELFF. Written as DNA, the CDR3 is TGCGCCAGCAGCCAAGGACTAGGTTGGACCGGGGAGCTGTTTTTT.